Sequencing of this T cell receptor beta chain was carried out in a study of CD8 T cells in ankylosing spondylitis. For TCR beta, libraries came from quantitative 5'-RACE with molecular barcodes. Each CDR3 protein is one row after TCRdb ran MiXCR on the 5' RACE reads. This sample carries a few hundred thousand distinct CDR3 sequences, about 18% of them seen once, and the ten largest clones take 25% to 40%. Findings and caveats of the study: Significant enrichment of disease-linked clones was reportedly seen in matched ankylosing spondylitis synovial fluid. A motif of under ten highly homologous TCR beta variants was seen as apparently characteristic of ankylosing spondylitis blood. Past studies reported some motif variants in reactive arthritis synovial fluid and blood.

V was pared by 1 base and J by 5 bases, with 15 bases between. Germline V gene sequence: CDR1 MGHDK, CDR2 SYGVNS. The CDR3 runs 16 residues. In its sample, this clonotype was seen a few times. The antigen remains unidentified. The chain carries TRBV25-1 and TRBJ2-1; D possibly matches TRBD1 or TRBD2 (5 bases each). This TCR derives from a male donor with ankylosing spondylitis or in good health (not recorded which). The sample comprised blood, either unsorted or a sorted T cell fraction (not recorded which). The CDR3 sequence: CASSESRVWGHNEQFF. Written as DNA, the CDR3 is TGTGCCAGCAGTGAATCGAGGGTATGGGGACACAATGAGCAGTTCTTC.